In this sample, the clone carrying this TCR beta chain turned up a few times. Antigen specificity is unknown. The sample originates from a study of spatial heterogeneity in lung cancer. Points from the study as a whole: Higher tumor mutation counts went along with higher counts of expanded intratumoral alpha and beta TCRs.

TCRdb itself ran the 5' RACE reads through MiXCR, one entry per CDR3 protein. The sample has some 96,000 distinct CDR3 sequences, 3.5% to 5% seen once. The CDR3 loop spans 15 amino acids. Germline V lookup: CDR1 MDHEN, CDR2 SYDVKM. V was pared by 2 bases and J by 5 bases, with 14 bases between. Time point denoted: sample taken at primary tumor resection. The TCR sequence derives from a male donor with early-stage non-small cell lung cancer. Sequences were derived from lung tumor tissue, sampled at surgery. J is TRBJ2-3 and V is TRBV28, with TRBD2 as a possible D gene (5 bases). DNA for the CDR3: TGTGCCAGCAGTTTACGATCCGGGGTTGGAGATACGCAGTATTTT. Residues: CASSLRSGVGDTQYF.